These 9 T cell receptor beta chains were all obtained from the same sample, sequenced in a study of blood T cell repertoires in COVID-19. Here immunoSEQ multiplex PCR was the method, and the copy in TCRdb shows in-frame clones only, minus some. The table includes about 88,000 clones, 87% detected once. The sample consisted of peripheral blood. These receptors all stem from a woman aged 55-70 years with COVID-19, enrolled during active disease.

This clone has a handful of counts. CDR3: CASSIGPAPHPGGYTF. For the CDR3, the DNA is TGTGCCAGTAGTATAGGGCCCGCCCCCCACCCGGGGGGCTACACCTTC. This chain connects TRBV19 to TRBJ1-2, with unresolved D. CDR3 size: 16 residues. CDR1 and CDR2 (germline): LNHDA, SQIVND (reference sequence). V shed 1 base and J shed 8 bases, with 20 bases lying between them.

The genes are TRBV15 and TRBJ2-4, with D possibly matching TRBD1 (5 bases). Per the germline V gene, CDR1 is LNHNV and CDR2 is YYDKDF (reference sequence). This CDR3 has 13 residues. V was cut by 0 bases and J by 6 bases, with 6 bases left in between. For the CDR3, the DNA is TGTGCCACCAGCAGAGATCAGGGAAACATTCAGTACTTC. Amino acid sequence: CATSRDQGNIQYF.

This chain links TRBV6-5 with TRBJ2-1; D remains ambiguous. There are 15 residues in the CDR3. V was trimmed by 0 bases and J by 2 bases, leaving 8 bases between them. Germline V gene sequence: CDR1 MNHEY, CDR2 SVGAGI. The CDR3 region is CASSYSGRPYNEQFF. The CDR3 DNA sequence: TGTGCCAGCAGTTACTCGGGCAGACCCTACAATGAGCAGTTCTTC.

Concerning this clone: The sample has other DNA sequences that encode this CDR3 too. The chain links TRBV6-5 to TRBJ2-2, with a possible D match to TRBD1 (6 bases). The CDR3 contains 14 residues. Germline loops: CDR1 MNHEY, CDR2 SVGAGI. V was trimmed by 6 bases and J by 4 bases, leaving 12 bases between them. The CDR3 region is CASRRQGGTGELFF. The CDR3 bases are TGTGCCAGCAGACGGCAAGGGGGCACCGGGGAGCTGTTTTTT.

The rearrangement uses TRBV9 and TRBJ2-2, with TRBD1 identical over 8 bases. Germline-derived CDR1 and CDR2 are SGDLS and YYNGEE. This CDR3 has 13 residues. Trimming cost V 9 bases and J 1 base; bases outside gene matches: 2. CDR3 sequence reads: CATGQGNTGELFF. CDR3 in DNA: TGTGCCACTGGACAGGGGAACACCGGGGAGCTGTTTTTT.

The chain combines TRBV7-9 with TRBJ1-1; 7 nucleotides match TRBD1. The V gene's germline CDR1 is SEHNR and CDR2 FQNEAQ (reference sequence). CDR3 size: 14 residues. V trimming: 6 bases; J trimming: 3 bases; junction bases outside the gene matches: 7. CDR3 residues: CASRTDRVDTEAFF. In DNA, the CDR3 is TGTGCCAGCAGGACTGACAGGGTAGACACTGAAGCTTTCTTT.

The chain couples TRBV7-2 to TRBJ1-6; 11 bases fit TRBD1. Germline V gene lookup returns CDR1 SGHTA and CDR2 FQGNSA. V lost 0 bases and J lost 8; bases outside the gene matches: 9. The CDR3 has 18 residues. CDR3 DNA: TGTGCCAGCAGCTTAGCAGCTCCGGGACAGGGGGTAGATTCACCCCTCCACTTT. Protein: CASSLAAPGQGVDSPLHF.

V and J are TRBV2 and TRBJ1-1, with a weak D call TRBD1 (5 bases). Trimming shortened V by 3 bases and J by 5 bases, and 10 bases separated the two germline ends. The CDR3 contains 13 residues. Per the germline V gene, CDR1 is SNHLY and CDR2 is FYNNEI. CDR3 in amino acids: CASSDRAMTEAFF. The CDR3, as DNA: TGTGCCAGCAGTGACAGGGCGATGACTGAAGCTTTCTTT.

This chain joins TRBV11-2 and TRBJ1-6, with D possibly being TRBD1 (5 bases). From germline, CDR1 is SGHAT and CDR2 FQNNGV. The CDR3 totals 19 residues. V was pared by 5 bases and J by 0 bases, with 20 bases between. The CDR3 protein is CASSKPAGQSSSYNSPLHF. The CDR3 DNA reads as TGTGCCAGCAGCAAACCTGCGGGGCAGTCGAGCTCCTATAATTCACCCCTCCACTTT.